The clone carrying this T cell receptor (beta chain) was detected once. In the original processing: For nucleated cells, counts were estimated from reference gene primer amplification. Sequenced by immunoSEQ multiplex PCR; TCRdb stores in-frame clones only, minus some. Clonal size and the V and J genes are those of that table, whereas D and trimming came from the DNA. The sample shows approximately 230,000 clones, about 88% of them seen only once. The sample is drawn from a study of blood T cell repertoires in COVID-19. Study context: Researchers got acute and convalescent COVID-19 samples from the United States, Italy and Spain. Nucleic acid was either cDNA or gDNA, and it came from T cells, B-cell-depleted T cells, or PBMCs.

Unmatched junction bases numbered 11, after V lost 11 bases and J lost 4 bases. In germline, CDR1 is LGHDT, CDR2 YNNKEL (reference sequence). The CDR3 spans 16 residues. The chain employs TRBV3-1 (or the pseudogene TRBV3-2) and TRBJ2-3, with 14 nucleotides matching TRBD2. The sample consisted of peripheral blood. This sequence was found in a woman between 35 and 50 years old who had recovered from COVID-19. The CDR3 sequence is CAGKTSGRAVADTQYF. Written as DNA, the CDR3 is TGTGCCGGGAAGACTAGCGGGAGGGCCGTCGCAGATACGCAGTATTTT.